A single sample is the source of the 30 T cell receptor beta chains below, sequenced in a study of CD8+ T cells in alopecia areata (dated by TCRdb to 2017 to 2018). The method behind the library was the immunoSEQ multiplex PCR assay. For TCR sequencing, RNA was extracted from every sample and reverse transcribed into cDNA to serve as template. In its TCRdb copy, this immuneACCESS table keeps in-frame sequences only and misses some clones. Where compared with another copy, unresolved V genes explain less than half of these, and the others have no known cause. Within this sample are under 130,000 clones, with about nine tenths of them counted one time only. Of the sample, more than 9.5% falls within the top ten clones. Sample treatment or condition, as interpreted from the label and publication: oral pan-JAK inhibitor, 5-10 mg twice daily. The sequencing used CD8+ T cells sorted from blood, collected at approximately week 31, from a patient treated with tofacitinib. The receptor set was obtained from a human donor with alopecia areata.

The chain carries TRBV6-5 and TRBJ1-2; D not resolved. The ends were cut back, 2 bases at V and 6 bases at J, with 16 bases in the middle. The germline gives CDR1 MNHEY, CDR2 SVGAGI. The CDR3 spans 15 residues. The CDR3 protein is CASSYGGNNQNGYTF. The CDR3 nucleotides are TGTGCCAGCAGTTACGGAGGGAACAATCAGAATGGCTACACCTTC.

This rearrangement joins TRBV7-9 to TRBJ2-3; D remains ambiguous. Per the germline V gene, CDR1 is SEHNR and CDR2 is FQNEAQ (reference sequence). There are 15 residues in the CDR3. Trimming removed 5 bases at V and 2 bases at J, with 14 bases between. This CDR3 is CASSARTDATDTQYF. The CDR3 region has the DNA TGTGCCAGCAGCGCCCGGACGGACGCCACAGATACGCAGTATTTT. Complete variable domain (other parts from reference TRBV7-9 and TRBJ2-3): DTGVSQNPRHKITKRGQNVTFRCDPISEHNRLYWYRQTLGQGPEFLTYFQNEAQLEKSRLLSDRFSAERPKGSFSTLEIQRTEQGDSAMYLCASSARTDATDTQYFGPGTRLTVL.

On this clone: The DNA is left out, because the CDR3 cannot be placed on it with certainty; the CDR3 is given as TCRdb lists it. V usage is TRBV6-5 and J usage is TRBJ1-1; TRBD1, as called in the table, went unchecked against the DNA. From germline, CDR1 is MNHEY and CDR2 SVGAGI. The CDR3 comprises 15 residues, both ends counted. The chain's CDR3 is CASILATEMNTEAFF.

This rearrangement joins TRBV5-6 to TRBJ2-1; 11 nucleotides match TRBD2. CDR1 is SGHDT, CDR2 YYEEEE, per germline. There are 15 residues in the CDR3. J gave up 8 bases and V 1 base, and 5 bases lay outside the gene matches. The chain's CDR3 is CASSLTSGSVDEQFF. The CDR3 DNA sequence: TGTGCCAGCAGCTTGACTAGCGGGAGTGTAGATGAGCAGTTCTTC.

The CDR3 is CASSGTALSSYGYTF. The CDR3 DNA sequence: TGTGCCAGCAGCGGGACAGCCCTCTCTAGCTATGGCTACACCTTC. This chain joins TRBV13 and TRBJ1-2, with 7 positions matching TRBD1. Germline V gives CDR1 PRHDT, CDR2 FYEKMQ (reference sequence). The J segment lost 4 bases and the V segment lost 5 bases, leaving 10 bases of the junction unmatched. The CDR3 is 15 residues long.

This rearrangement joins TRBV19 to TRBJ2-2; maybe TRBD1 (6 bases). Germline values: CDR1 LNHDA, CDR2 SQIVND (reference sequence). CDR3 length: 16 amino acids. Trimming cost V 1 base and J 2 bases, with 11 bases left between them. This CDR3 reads CASSIVVDSNTGELFF. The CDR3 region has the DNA TGTGCCAGTAGTATAGTAGTGGACAGCAACACCGGGGAGCTGTTTTTT.

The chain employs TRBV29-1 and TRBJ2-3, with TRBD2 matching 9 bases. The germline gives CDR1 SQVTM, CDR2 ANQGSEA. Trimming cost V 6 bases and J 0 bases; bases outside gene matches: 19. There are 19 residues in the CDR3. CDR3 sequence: CSVEGLASPEKMSTDTQYF. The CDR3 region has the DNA TGCAGCGTAGAGGGACTAGCCAGTCCCGAAAAAATGAGCACAGATACGCAGTATTTT.

The CDR3 region has the DNA TGTGCCAGCAGCCAGATGAGACTAGCCGTCGGGGAGCTGTTTTTT. It encodes CASSQMRLAVGELFF. This chain joins TRBV14 and TRBJ2-2; 7 bases are a match to TRBD2. Trimming cost V 3 bases and J 7 bases; bases outside gene matches: 8. The CDR3 is 15 residues long. CDR1 is SGHDN and CDR2 is FVKESK in the germline V gene.

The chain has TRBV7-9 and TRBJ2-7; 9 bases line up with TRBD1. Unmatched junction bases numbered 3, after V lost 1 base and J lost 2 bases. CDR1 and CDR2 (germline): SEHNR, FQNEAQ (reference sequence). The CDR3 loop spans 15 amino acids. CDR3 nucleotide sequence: TGTGCCAGCAGCTTAGATGGGACAGGGACCTACGAGCAGTACTTC. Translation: CASSLDGTGTYEQYF.

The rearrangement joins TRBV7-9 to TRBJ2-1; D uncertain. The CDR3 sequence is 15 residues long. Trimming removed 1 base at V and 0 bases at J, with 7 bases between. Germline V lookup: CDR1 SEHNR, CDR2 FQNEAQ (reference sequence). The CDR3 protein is CASSLVDSSYNEQFF. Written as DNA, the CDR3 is TGTGCCAGCAGCTTAGTCGATAGCTCCTACAATGAGCAGTTCTTC. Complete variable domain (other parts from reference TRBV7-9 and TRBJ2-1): DTGVSQNPRHKITKRGQNVTFRCDPISEHNRLYWYRQTLGQGPEFLTYFQNEAQLEKSRLLSDRFSAERPKGSFSTLEIQRTEQGDSAMYLCASSLVDSSYNEQFFGPGTRLTVL.

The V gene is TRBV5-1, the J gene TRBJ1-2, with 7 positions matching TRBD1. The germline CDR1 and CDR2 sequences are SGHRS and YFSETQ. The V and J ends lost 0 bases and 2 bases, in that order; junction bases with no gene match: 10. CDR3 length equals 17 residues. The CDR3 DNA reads TGCGCCAGCAGCTTGGCCATCAGTGGGACAGCCAACTATGGCTACACCTTC. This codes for CASSLAISGTANYGYTF.

CDR3 sequence reads: CASSVGGEGIEQFF. Here the CDR3 DNA reads TGTGCCAGCAGCGTAGGGGGTGAGGGCATTGAGCAGTTCTTC. The rearrangement joins TRBV9 to TRBJ2-1; the D gene is possibly TRBD2 (5 bases). Germline CDR1 and CDR2: SGDLS and YYNGEE. The CDR3 extends over 14 amino acids. Trimming pared 0 bases from V and 9 bases from J, leaving 13 bases between.

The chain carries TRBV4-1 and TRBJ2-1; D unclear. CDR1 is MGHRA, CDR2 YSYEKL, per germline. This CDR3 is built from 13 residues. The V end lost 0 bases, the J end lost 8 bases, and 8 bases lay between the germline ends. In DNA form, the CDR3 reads TGCGCCAGCAGCCAAGATATCAGCCATGAGCAGTTCTTC. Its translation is CASSQDISHEQFF.

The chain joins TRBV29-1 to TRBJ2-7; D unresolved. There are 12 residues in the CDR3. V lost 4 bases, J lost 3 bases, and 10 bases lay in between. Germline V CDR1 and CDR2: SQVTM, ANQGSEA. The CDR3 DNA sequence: TGCAGCGTTGTAATCTCCTACTACGAGCAGTACTTC. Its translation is CSVVISYYEQYF.

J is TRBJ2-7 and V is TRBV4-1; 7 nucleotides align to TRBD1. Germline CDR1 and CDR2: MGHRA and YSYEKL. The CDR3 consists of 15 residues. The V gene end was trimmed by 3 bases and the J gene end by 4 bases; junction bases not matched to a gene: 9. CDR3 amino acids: CASSQLTGTKYEQYF. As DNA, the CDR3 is TGCGCCAGCAGCCAGTTGACAGGGACCAAATACGAGCAGTACTTC.

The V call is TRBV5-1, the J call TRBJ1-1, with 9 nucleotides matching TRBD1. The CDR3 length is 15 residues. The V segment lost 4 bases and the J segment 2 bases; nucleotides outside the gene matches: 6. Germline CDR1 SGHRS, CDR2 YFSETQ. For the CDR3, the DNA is TGCGCCAGCAGCACCTGGACAGGGGTTAACACTGAAGCTTTCTTT. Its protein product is CASSTWTGVNTEAFF.

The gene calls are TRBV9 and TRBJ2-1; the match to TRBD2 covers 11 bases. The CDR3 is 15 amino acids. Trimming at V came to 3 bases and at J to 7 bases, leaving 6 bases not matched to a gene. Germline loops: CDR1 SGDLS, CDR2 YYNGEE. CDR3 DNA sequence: TGTGCCAGCAGCGAACTAGCGGGAGTATGGAATGAGCAGTTCTTC. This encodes CASSELAGVWNEQFF.

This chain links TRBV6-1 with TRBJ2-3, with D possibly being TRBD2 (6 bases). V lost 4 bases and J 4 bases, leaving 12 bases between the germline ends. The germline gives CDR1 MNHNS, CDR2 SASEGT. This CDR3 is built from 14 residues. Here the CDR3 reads CASSGGVLADTQYF. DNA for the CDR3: TGTGCCAGCAGTGGGGGGGTACTAGCAGATACGCAGTATTTT.

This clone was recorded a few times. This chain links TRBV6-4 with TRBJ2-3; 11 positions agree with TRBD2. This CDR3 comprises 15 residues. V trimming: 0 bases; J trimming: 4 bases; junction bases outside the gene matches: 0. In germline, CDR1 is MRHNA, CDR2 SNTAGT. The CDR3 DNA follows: TGTGCCAGCAGTGACTCTAGCGGGGGGGCAGATACGCAGTATTTT. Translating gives CASSDSSGGADTQYF.

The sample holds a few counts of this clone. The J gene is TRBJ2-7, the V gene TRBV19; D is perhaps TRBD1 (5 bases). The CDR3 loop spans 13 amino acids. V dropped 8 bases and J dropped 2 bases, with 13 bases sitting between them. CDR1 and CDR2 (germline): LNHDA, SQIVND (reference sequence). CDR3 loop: CASSRWGTYEQYF. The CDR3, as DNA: TGTGCCAGTTCGCGATGGGGCACCTACGAGCAGTACTTC.

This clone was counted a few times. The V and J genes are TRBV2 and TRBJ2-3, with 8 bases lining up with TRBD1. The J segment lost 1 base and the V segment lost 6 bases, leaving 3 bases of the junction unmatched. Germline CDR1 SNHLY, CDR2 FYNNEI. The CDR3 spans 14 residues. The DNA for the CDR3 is TGTGCCAGCAGGGAGGGACAGGGCACAGATACGCAGTATTTT. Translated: CASREGQGTDTQYF. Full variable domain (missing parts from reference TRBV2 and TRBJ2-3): EPEVTQTPSHQVTQMGQEVILRCVPISNHLYFYWYRQILGQKVEFLVSFYNNEISEKSEIFDDQFSVERPDGSNFTLKIRSTKLEDSAMYFCASREGQGTDTQYFGPGTRLTVL.

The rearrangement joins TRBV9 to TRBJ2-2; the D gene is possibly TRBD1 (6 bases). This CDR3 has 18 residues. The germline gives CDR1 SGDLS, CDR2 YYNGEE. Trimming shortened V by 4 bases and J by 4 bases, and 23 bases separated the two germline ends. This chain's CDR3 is CASSPRPMGAVVTGELFF. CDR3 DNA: TGTGCCAGCAGCCCACGCCCGATGGGGGCGGTTGTCACCGGGGAGCTGTTTTTT.

The CDR3 DNA sequence: TGTGCCAGCAGCGACGGCGTTGGCTACGAGCAGTACTTC. As protein: CASSDGVGYEQYF. The chain recombines TRBV9 with TRBJ2-7; D call uncertain. CDR1 and CDR2 from the germline V gene are SGDLS and YYNGEE. V lost 3 bases, J lost 3 bases, and 10 bases lay in between. The CDR3 consists of 13 residues.

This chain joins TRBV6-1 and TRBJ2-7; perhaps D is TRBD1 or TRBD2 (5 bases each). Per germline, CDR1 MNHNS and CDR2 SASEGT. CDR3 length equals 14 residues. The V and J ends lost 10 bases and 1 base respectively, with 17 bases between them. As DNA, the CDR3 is TGTGCCATTTTCTCCCGGGACGGATCCTACGAGCAGTACTTC. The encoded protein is CAIFSRDGSYEQYF.

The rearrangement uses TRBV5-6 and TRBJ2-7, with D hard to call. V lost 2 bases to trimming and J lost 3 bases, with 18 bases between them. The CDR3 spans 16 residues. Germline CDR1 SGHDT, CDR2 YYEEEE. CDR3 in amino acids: CASSFSGFPRNYEQYF. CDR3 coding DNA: TGTGCCAGCAGCTTTTCTGGGTTCCCTCGAAACTACGAGCAGTACTTC.

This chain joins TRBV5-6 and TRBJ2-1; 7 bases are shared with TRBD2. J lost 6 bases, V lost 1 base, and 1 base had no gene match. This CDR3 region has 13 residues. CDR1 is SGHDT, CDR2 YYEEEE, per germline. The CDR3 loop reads CASSLPSGNEQFF. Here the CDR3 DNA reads TGTGCCAGCAGCTTGCCTAGCGGCAATGAGCAGTTCTTC.

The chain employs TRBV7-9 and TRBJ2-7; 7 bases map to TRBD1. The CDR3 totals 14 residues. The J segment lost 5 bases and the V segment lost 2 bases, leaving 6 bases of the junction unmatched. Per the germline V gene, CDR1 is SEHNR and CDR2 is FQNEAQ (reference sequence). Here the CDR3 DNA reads TGTGCCAGCAGCTTACCGACAGGGAACCACGAGCAGTACTTC. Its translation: CASSLPTGNHEQYF.

CDR3 nucleotide sequence: TGTGCCAGCAGCGTAGGAGGGGGTATGCAGCCCCAGCATTTT. It translates to CASSVGGGMQPQHF. The V call is TRBV9, the J call TRBJ1-5; weak D call: TRBD1 (6 bases). The CDR3 sequence is 14 residues long. With 0 bases removed from V and 7 bases from J, the gap between germline ends came to 11 bases. Germline CDR1 is SGDLS and CDR2 is YYNGEE.

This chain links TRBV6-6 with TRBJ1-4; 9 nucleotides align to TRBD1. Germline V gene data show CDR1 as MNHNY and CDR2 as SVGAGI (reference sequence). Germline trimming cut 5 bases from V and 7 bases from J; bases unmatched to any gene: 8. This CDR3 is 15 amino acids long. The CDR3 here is CASSGDGQGSEKLFF. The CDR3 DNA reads TGTGCCAGCAGTGGAGATGGACAGGGGAGTGAAAAACTGTTTTTT.

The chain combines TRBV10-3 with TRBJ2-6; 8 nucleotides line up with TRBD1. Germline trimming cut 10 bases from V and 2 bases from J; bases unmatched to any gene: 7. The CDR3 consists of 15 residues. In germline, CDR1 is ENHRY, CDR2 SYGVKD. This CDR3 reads CATGQGSPGANVLTF. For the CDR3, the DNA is TGTGCCACCGGACAGGGATCTCCTGGGGCCAACGTCCTGACTTTC.